These T cell receptor beta chains were read from a single sample in a study of CD4 T cells in relation to SARS-CoV-2 and coronaviruses. The assay was immunoSEQ multiplex PCR, and TCRdb's table has in-frame clones only and misses some. The sample shows 38,000 or so clones, approximately 80% of them seen only once. For these TCRs, the target antigens are not known. The specimen sequenced was naive CD4+ T cells from PBMCs, cultured in vitro. The receptor set was obtained from an adult with COVID-19. The CDR3 runs from the conserved cysteine through the conserved F or W. The D gene is left open where the match is weak. Clone size appears in some rows only: once, few, many, or a class for an expanded clone.

size	V	D	J	CDR3	DNA
once	TRBV7-2	.	TRBJ2-6	CASSTRLGRPPGANVLTF	TGTGCCAGCAGCACCAGACTGGGTAGGCCACCTGGGGCCAACGTCCTGACTTTC
.	TRBV19	.	TRBJ2-2	CASSILSVAANTGELFF	TGTGCCAGTAGTATACTTTCTGTGGCAGCGAACACCGGGGAGCTGTTTTTT
once	TRBV5-1	.	TRBJ2-1	CASSLATGSRRSYNEQFF	TGCGCCAGCAGCTTGGCCACGGGGAGCCGGCGGTCCTACAATGAGCAGTTCTTC
.	TRBV29-1	.	TRBJ2-7	CSVGGRGPYEQYF	TGCAGCGTAGGCGGCAGGGGCCCCTACGAGCAGTACTTC
.	TRBV9	.	TRBJ1-4	CASSVAPGVEEKLFF	TGTGCCAGCAGCGTAGCTCCAGGGGTCGAAGAAAAACTGTTTTTT
.	TRBV11-2	.	TRBJ1-1	CASSLGAPLNTEAFF	TGTGCCAGCAGCTTAGGGGCTCCTTTGAACACTGAAGCTTTCTTT
.	TRBV24-1	TRBD2	TRBJ2-3	CATSEAPGGTQYF	TGTGCCACCAGTGAAGCTCCGGGGGGTACGCAGTATTTT
once	TRBV12-5	.	TRBJ1-1	CASGTELDTEAFF	TGTGCTAGTGGTACCGAATTGGACACTGAAGCTTTCTTT
.	TRBV24-1	TRBD2	TRBJ2-2	CATSDQAGGYTGELFF	TGTGCCACCAGTGATCAAGCGGGAGGTTACACCGGGGAGCTGTTTTTT
.	TRBV7-8	.	TRBJ1-3	CASSLWDTIYF	TGTGCCAGCAGCTTATGGGACACCATATATTTT
.	TRBV11-2	.	TRBJ1-2	CASSLGRVYGYTF	TGTGCCAGCAGCCTAGGCCGTGTTTATGGCTACACCTTC
.	TRBV5-1	.	TRBJ1-2	CASSLVSGRASGYTF	TGCGCCAGCAGCTTGGTGTCCGGGCGCGCGAGCGGCTACACCTTC
.	TRBV28	TRBD1	TRBJ2-7	CASIGAGTGTYEQYF	TGTGCCAGCATAGGGGCTGGGACAGGAACCTACGAGCAGTACTTC
.	TRBV5-1	.	TRBJ1-6	CASSLERGNSPLHF	TGCGCCAGCAGCTTGGAACGGGGGAATTCACCCCTCCACTTT
once	TRBV7-9	TRBD2	TRBJ2-3	CASSGTSGASTDTQYF	TGTGCCAGCAGCGGGACTAGCGGGGCTAGCACAGATACGCAGTATTTT
.	TRBV7-9	.	TRBJ2-7	CASSRDRQTYEQYF	TGTGCCAGCAGCCGGGACCGCCAAACCTACGAGCAGTACTTC
.	TRBV6-6	.	TRBJ1-5	CASGDGLEWNQPQHF	TGTGCCAGCGGGGACGGTCTAGAATGGAATCAGCCCCAGCATTTT
few	TRBV21-1	.	TRBJ2-2	CASIPTQTGGTGELFF	TGTGCCAGCATCCCAACTCAGACCGGGGGCACCGGGGAGCTGTTTTTT
.	TRBV6-1	TRBD2	TRBJ2-3	CASSVLYRLAGATDTQYF	TGTGCCAGCAGTGTTCTCTACCGGCTAGCGGGAGCCACAGATACGCAGTATTTT
.	TRBV19	TRBD1	TRBJ2-2	CASFGQGASGELFF	TGTGCCAGTTTCGGACAGGGGGCGAGCGGGGAGCTGTTTTTT
.	TRBV29-1	.	TRBJ1-1	CSVPDRDGVAFF	TGCAGCGTCCCCGACCGAGATGGAGTAGCTTTCTTT
.	TRBV30	.	TRBJ1-3	CAWRNPSFKLSGNTIYF	TGTGCCTGGAGAAACCCATCCTTCAAGTTATCTGGAAACACCATATATTTT
.	TRBV4-3	TRBD2	TRBJ2-5	CASSQDYAPGLAGGLNSGTQYF	TGCGCCAGCAGCCAAGATTATGCCCCGGGACTAGCGGGAGGGCTGAACAGTGGGACCCAGTACTTC
.	TRBV19	TRBD1	TRBJ2-5	CASQIRQGRETQYF	TGTGCCAGTCAAATTCGACAGGGGAGAGAGACCCAGTACTTC
.	TRBV5-1	TRBD1	TRBJ1-5	CASSWGTGDQPQHF	TGCGCCAGCAGCTGGGGGACAGGGGATCAGCCCCAGCATTTT
.	TRBV10-1	.	TRBJ2-7	CASSGASGFWYEQYF	TGCGCCAGCAGTGGGGCCTCTGGGTTTTGGTACGAGCAGTACTTC
once	TRBV19	.	TRBJ2-7	CASSVGASPYEQYF	TGTGCCAGTAGTGTGGGGGCTTCTCCCTACGAGCAGTACTTC
.	TRBV7-9	.	TRBJ2-1	CASSRGAEQFF	TGTGCCAGCAGCCGGGGTGCTGAGCAGTTCTTC
.	TRBV18	.	TRBJ2-6	CASSPGSGANVLTF	TGTGCCAGCTCACCAGGCTCTGGGGCCAACGTCCTGACTTTC
.	TRBV19	.	TRBJ1-5	CASSMADQGVFYQPQHF	TGTGCCAGTAGTATGGCAGATCAGGGAGTTTTTTATCAGCCCCAGCATTTT
.	TRBV12-5	TRBD2	TRBJ2-7	CASGLVTSGRDYEQYF	TGTGCTAGTGGTTTGGTAACTAGCGGGAGGGACTACGAGCAGTACTTC
.	TRBV5-1	TRBD1	TRBJ1-1	CASSPRDRGTTEAFF	TGCGCCAGCAGCCCCCGGGACAGGGGTACCACTGAAGCTTTCTTT
.	TRBV9	TRBD1	TRBJ2-2	CASSVGGQGASNTGELFF	TGTGCCAGCAGCGTAGGCGGGCAGGGGGCATCGAACACCGGGGAGCTGTTTTTT
once	TRBV11-2	.	TRBJ2-2	CASRRPGRRTGELFF	TGTGCCAGCAGAAGACCGGGACGGAGGACCGGGGAGCTGTTTTTT
few	TRBV5-4	TRBD2	TRBJ2-2	CASSFSKGSGNGELFF	TGTGCCAGCAGCTTCAGCAAAGGTAGCGGGAACGGGGAGCTGTTTTTT
.	TRBV5-1	.	TRBJ2-7	CASSPEGGTRAYEQYF	TGCGCCAGCAGCCCCGAAGGGGGGACCAGGGCCTACGAGCAGTACTTC
.	TRBV9	.	TRBJ1-2	CASSPEVTGRNYGYTF	TGTGCCAGCAGCCCGGAGGTGACAGGCCGGAACTATGGCTACACCTTC
.	TRBV6-6	.	TRBJ1-1	CASSYMGVRTEAFF	TGTGCCAGCAGTTACATGGGGGTGCGGACTGAAGCTTTCTTT
.	TRBV6-5	.	TRBJ2-6	CASGPQASGANVLTF	TGTGCCAGCGGACCTCAGGCGTCTGGGGCCAACGTCCTGACTTTC
once	TRBV5-6	TRBD2	TRBJ2-7	CASSRLAGVDYEQYF	TGTGCCAGCAGCCGACTAGCGGGAGTCGACTACGAGCAGTACTTC
.	TRBV20-1	TRBD2	TRBJ2-5	CSASTTSGQETQYF	TGCAGTGCTAGTACGACTAGCGGACAAGAGACCCAGTACTTC
.	TRBV9	TRBD2	TRBJ2-5	CASNLGGETQYF	TGTGCCAGCAACTTGGGGGGGGAGACCCAGTACTTC
.	TRBV5-6	.	TRBJ1-6	CASSAGPRSPLHF	TGTGCCAGCAGCGCCGGACCCAGATCACCCCTCCACTTT
.	TRBV28	TRBD2	TRBJ2-1	CAIVGLAGGPLFF	TGTGCCATCGTGGGACTAGCGGGAGGGCCTTTATTCTTC
few	TRBV28	.	TRBJ1-3	CASSPGTFVSGNTIYF	TGTGCCAGCAGTCCCGGGACGTTCGTCTCTGGAAACACCATATATTTT
once	TRBV3-1/TRBV3-2	TRBD2	TRBJ2-1	CASQRGGGYNEQFF	TGTGCCTCACAGCGCGGGGGTGGCTACAATGAGCAGTTCTTC
medium-sized	TRBV12-3/TRBV12-4	.	TRBJ1-1	CASSFLQGGRAFF	TGTGCCAGCAGCTTCCTACAAGGAGGGAGGGCTTTCTTT
.	TRBV28	.	TRBJ2-1	CASSLFGVSNEQFF	TGTGCCAGCAGTTTATTCGGGGTGAGCAATGAGCAGTTCTTC
.	TRBV2	.	TRBJ1-3	CASSRRNTIYF	TGTGCCAGCAGTAGAAGAAACACCATATATTTT
few	TRBV11-3	TRBD2	TRBJ2-3	CASSLGTSGSSDTQYF	TGTGCCAGCAGCTTAGGGACTAGCGGGAGTTCAGATACGCAGTATTTT
few	TRBV24-1	.	TRBJ2-1	CATSVRLAATNEQFF	TGTGCCACCAGTGTGAGGCTAGCTGCCACCAATGAGCAGTTCTTC